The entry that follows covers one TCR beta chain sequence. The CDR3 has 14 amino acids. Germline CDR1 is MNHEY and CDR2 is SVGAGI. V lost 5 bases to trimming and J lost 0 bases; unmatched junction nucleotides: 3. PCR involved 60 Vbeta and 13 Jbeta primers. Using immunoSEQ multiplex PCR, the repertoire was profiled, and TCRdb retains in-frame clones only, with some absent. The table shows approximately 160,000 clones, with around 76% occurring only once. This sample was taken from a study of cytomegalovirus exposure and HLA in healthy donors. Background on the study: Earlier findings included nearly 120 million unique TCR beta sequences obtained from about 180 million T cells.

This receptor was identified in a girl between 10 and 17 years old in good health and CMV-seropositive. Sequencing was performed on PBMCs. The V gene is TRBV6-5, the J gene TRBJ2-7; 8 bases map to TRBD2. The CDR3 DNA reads TGTGCCAGCAGTAGAGCGGGAGCCTCCTACGAGCAGTACTTC. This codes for CASSRAGASYEQYF.